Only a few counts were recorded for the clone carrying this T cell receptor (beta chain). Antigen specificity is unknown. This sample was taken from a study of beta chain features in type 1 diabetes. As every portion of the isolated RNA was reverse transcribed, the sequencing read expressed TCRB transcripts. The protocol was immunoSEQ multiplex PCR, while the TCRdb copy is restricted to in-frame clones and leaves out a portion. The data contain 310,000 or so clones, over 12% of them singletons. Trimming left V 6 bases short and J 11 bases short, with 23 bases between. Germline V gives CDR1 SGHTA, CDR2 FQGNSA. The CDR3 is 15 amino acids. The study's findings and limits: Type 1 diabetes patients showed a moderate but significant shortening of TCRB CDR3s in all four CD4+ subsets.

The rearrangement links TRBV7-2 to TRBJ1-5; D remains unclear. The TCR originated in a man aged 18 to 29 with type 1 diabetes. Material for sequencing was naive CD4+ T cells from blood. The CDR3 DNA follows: TGTGCCAGCAGGCCTGGAGACCGGCCCGTATTGACCCAGCATTTT. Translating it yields CASRPGDRPVLTQHF.